A single sample is the source of the 9 T cell receptor beta chains below, sequenced in a study of T cell clones after liver transplantation. Method: immunoSEQ multiplex PCR; TCRdb's copy keeps in-frame clones and lacks some. The sample holds 65,000 to 80,000 clones; 80% are singletons and the top ten take about 0.6%. Sequencing used CD4+ T cells from blood, obtained before liver transplant. The receptors here all came from a human donor who received a liver transplant.

The rearrangement uses TRBV9 and TRBJ2-7; D tentatively reads TRBD1 or TRBD2 (5 bases each). This CDR3 spans 15 amino acids. V gave up 4 bases and J gave up 1 base, with 15 bases separating them. The germline V gene encodes CDR1 SGDLS and CDR2 YYNGEE. The DNA of the CDR3 is TGTGCCAGCAGCCCGGGGCCCGTAACTTCCTACGAGCAGTACTTC. Its translation: CASSPGPVTSYEQYF.

V gene TRBV7-8 combines with J gene TRBJ2-3; unclear D gene. The germline V gene encodes CDR1 SGHVS and CDR2 FQNEAQ. Trimming removed 5 bases from V and 3 bases from J, with 12 bases in between. This CDR3 is 14 amino acids long. The CDR3 protein is CASSPAWGTDTQYF. The CDR3 DNA reads TGTGCCAGCAGCCCGGCTTGGGGTACAGATACGCAGTATTTT.

The DNA of the CDR3 is TGTGCCACCAGCAACCCCATGGAGGCGGGAGGAGTCGGGGAGCTGTTTTTT. Amino acids: CATSNPMEAGGVGELFF. J is TRBJ2-2 and V is TRBV15; 8 bases align to TRBD2. The CDR3 runs 17 residues. With V trimmed by 4 bases and J by 7 bases, 14 bases remained unmatched. Germline CDR1 reads LNHNV; CDR2 reads YYDKDF (reference sequence).

The gene calls are TRBV28 and TRBJ1-1; possibly TRBD1 for D (5 bases). The germline CDR1 and CDR2 sequences are MDHEN and SYDVKM. This CDR3 contains 15 residues. V lost 2 bases and J 1 base, leaving 11 bases between the germline ends. CDR3 nucleotides: TGTGCCAGCAGTTTAAGAGGGGCCGGGAACACTGAAGCTTTCTTT. Its protein is CASSLRGAGNTEAFF.

The chain joins TRBV10-3 to TRBJ2-1; D might be TRBD2 (5 bases). Germline CDR1 and CDR2: ENHRY and SYGVKD. Trimming stripped 2 bases from V and 4 bases from J, with 18 bases between. There are 17 residues in the CDR3. The CDR3 here is CAISEMRAARGYNEQFF. The CDR3 DNA is TGTGCCATCAGTGAGATGCGGGCCGCCCGGGGATACAATGAGCAGTTCTTC.

The genes are TRBV9 and TRBJ2-2, with D unclear. The ends were cut back, 0 bases at V and 3 bases at J, with 6 bases in the middle. The CDR3 has 14 residues. Germline values: CDR1 SGDLS, CDR2 YYNGEE. This CDR3 is CASSVAPHTGELFF. In nucleotides, the CDR3 is TGTGCCAGCAGCGTAGCCCCCCACACCGGGGAGCTGTTTTTT.

This chain connects TRBV5-1 to TRBJ2-3; 7 bases map to TRBD1. The V and J ends lost 0 bases and 4 bases, in that order; junction bases with no gene match: 2. This CDR3 comprises 14 residues. Germline V lookup: CDR1 SGHRS, CDR2 YFSETQ. CDR3 region: CASSLGGGSDTQYF. CDR3 sequence (DNA): TGCGCCAGCAGCTTGGGAGGGGGCTCAGATACGCAGTATTTT.

The chain is built from TRBV6-5 and TRBJ1-4, with 9 bases identical to TRBD1. CDR1 MNHEY and CDR2 SVGAGI come from the germline V gene. The CDR3 is 13 residues long. Trimming cost V 6 bases and J 11 bases; bases outside gene matches: 7. The CDR3 DNA sequence: TGTGCCAGCAGGTATACCGGACAGGGGAAACTGTTTTTT. It translates to CASRYTGQGKLFF.

The CDR3 loop reads CASKVGWNTEAFF. The CDR3 DNA reads as TGCGCCAGCAAGGTCGGTTGGAACACTGAAGCTTTCTTT. The chain uses TRBV10-1 and TRBJ1-1; unclear D gene. Germline V gene data show CDR1 as WNHNN and CDR2 as SYGVQD (reference sequence). The ends were cut back, 7 bases at V and 1 base at J, with 10 bases in the middle. The CDR3 covers 13 residues.